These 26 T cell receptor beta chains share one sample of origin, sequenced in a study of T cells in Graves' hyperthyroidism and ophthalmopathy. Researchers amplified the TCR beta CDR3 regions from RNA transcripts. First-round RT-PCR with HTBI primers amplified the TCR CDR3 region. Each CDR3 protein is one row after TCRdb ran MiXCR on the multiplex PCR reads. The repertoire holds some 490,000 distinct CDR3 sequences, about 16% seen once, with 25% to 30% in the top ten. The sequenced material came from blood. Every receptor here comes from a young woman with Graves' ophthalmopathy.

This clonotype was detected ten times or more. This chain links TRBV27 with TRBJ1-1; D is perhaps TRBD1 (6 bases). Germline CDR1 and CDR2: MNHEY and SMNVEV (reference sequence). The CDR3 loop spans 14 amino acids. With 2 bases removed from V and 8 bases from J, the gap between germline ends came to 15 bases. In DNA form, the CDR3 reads TGTGCCAGCAGTTTAAAGGGGGGCAGACAGGAAGCTTTCTTT. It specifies CASSLKGGRQEAFF.

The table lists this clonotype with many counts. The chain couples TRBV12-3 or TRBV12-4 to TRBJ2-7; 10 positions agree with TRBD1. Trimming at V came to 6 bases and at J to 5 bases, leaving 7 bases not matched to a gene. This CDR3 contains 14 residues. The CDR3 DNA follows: TGTGCCAGCAGGCCGACAGGGGGCAAGAACGAGCAGTACTTC. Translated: CASRPTGGKNEQYF.

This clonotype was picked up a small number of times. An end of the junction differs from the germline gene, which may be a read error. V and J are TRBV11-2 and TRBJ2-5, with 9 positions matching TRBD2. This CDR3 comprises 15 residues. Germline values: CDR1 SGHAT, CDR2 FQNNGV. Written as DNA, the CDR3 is TGTGCCAGCATCCGTGGACTAGCGCCTCAAGAGGCCCAGTACTTC. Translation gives CASIRGLAPQEAQYF. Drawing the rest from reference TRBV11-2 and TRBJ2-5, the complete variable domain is EAGVAQSPRYKIIEKRQSVAFWCNPISGHATLYWYQQILGQGPKLLIQFQNNGVVDDSQLPKDRFSAERLKGVDSTLKIQPAKLEDSAVYLCASIRGLAPQEAQYFGPGTRLLVL.

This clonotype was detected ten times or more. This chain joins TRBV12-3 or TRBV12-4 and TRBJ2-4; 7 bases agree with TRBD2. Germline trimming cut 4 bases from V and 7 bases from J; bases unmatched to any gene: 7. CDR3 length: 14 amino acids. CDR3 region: CASSWGGSSNIQYF. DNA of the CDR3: TGTGCCAGCAGTTGGGGCGGGAGTAGCAACATTCAGTACTTC.

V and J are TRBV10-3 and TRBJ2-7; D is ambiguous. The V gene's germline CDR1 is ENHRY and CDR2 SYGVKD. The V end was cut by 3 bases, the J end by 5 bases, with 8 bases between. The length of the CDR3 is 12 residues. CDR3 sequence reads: CAISDRSHEQYF. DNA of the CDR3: TGTGCCATCAGTGATAGGAGTCACGAGCAGTACTTC.

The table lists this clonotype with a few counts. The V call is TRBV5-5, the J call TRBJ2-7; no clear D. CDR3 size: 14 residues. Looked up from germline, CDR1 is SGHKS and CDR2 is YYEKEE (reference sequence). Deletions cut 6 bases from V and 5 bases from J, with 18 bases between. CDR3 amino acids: CASIHIFRGHEQYF. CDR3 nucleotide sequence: TGTGCCAGCATACATATCTTTCGCGGCCACGAGCAGTACTTC.

The CDR3 region has the DNA TGTGCCAGCAGCGACCCAGGGGACGAGCAGTACTTC. Encoded protein: CASSDPGDEQYF. This chain connects TRBV6-1 to TRBJ2-7; maybe TRBD1 (6 bases). The CDR3 is 12 residues long. Germline V lookup: CDR1 MNHNS, CDR2 SASEGT. The V gene lost 6 bases and the J gene lost 5 bases, with 11 bases spanning the gap.

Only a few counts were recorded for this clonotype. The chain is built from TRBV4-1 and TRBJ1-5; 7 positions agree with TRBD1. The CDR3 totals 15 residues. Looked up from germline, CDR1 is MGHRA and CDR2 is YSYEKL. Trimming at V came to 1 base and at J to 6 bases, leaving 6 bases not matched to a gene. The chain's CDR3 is CASSQGQGGAQPQHF. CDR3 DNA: TGCGCCAGCAGCCAAGGACAGGGTGGGGCTCAGCCCCAGCATTTT.

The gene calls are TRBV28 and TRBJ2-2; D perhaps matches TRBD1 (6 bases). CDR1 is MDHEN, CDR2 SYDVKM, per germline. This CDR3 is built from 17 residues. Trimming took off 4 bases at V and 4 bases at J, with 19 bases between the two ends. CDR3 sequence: CASSSPKTGHPTGELFF. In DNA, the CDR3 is TGTGCCAGCAGTTCTCCCAAAACGGGACACCCCACCGGGGAGCTGTTTTTT. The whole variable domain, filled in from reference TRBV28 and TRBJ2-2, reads DVKVTQSSRYLVKRTGEKVFLECVQDMDHENMFWYRQDPGLGLRLIYFSYDVKMKEKGDIPEGYSVSREKKERFSLILESASTNQTSMYLCASSSPKTGHPTGELFFGEGSRLTVL.

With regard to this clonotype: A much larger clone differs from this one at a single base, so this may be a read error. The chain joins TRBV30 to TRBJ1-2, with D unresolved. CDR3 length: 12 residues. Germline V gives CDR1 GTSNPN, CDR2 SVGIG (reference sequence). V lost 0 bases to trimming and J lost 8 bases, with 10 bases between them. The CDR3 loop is CAWSVIGSGYTF. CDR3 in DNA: TGTGCCTGGAGTGTAATTGGGTCGGGCTACACCTTC. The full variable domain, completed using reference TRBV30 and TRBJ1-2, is SQTIHQWPATLVQPVGSPLSLECTVEGTSNPNLYWYRQAAGRGLQLLFYSVGIGQISSEVPQNLSASRPQDRQFILSSKKLLLSDSGFYLCAWSVIGSGYTFGSGTRLTVV.

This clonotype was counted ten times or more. The CDR3 sequence is CSAGTGERADTQYF. The CDR3 nucleotides are TGCAGCGCCGGGACAGGGGAGAGGGCAGATACGCAGTATTTT. The J gene is TRBJ2-3, the V gene TRBV29-1; 10 bases match TRBD1. Germline V lookup: CDR1 SQVTM, CDR2 ANQGSEA. CDR3 length: 14 amino acids. Trimming removed 7 bases from V and 4 bases from J; junction bases left unmatched: 8.

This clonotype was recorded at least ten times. In DNA, the CDR3 is TGTGCTAGTGGTTTGGATAAAGCCCACACTGAAGCTTTCTTT. It yields the protein CASGLDKAHTEAFF. This chain connects TRBV12-5 to TRBJ1-1; D is ambiguous. Trimming took 1 base from V and 3 from J, leaving 9 bases between them. The CDR3 loop spans 14 amino acids. CDR1 and CDR2 (germline): LGHNT, FRNRAP.

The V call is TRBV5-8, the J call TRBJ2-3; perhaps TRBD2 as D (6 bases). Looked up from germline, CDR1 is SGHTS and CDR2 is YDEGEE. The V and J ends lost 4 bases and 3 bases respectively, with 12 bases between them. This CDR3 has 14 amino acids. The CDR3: CASSPPTSTDTQYF. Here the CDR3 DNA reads TGTGCCAGCAGCCCCCCGACTAGTACAGATACGCAGTATTTT.

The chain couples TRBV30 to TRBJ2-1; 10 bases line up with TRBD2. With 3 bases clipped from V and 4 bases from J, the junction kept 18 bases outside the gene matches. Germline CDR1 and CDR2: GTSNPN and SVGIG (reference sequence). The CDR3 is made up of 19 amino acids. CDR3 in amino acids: CAWSFGSGRAESLYNEQFF. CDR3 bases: TGTGCCTGGAGCTTTGGGAGCGGGAGGGCCGAATCCCTATACAATGAGCAGTTCTTC.

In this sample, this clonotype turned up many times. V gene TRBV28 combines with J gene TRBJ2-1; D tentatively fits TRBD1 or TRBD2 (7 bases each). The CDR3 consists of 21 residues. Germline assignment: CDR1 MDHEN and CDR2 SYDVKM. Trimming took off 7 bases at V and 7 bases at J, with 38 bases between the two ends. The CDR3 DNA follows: TGTGCCAGCACCACTTTAGCCCCAGACATCCGACAGGGAGGGGTACCGAATGAGCAGTTCTTC. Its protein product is CASTTLAPDIRQGGVPNEQFF.

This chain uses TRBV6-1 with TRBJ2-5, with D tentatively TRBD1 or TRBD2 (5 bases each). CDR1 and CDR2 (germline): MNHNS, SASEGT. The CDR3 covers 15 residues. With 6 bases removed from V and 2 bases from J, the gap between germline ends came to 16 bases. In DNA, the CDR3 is TGTGCCAGCAGCGCTCCGGGGACGTATCAAGAGACCCAGTACTTC. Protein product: CASSAPGTYQETQYF.

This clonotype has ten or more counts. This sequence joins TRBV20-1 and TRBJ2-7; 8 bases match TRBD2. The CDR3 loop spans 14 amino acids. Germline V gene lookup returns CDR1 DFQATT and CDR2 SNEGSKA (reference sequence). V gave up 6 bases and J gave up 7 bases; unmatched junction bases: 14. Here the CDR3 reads CSARFREGHGEQYF. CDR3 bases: TGCAGTGCCCGTTTCCGGGAGGGCCATGGAGAGCAGTACTTC.

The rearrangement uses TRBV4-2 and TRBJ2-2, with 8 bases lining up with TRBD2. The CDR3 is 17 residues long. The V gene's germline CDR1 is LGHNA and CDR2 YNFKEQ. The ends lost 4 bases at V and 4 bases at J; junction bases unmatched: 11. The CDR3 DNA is TGTGCCAGCAGCCCAGGTTACCGGGAGGGCATCACCGGGGAGCTGTTTTTT. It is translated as CASSPGYREGITGELFF.

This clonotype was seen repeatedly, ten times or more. The CDR3 nucleotides are TGCAGTGCGTTACAGGGGGCTAACACTGAAGCTTTCTTT. Translating gives CSALQGANTEAFF. The chain links TRBV20-1 to TRBJ1-1, with 9 nucleotides matching TRBD1. Losses at the gene ends were 6 bases for V and 2 bases for J; bases not matched to a gene: 4. The CDR3 spans 13 residues. From germline, CDR1 is DFQATT and CDR2 SNEGSKA (reference sequence).

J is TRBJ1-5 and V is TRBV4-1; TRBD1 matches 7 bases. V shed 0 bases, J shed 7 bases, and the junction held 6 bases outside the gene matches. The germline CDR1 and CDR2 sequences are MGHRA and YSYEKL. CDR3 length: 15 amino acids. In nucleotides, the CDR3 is TGCGCCAGCAGCCAAGAAACGACAGGGAAACAGCCCCAGCATTTT. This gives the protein CASSQETTGKQPQHF.

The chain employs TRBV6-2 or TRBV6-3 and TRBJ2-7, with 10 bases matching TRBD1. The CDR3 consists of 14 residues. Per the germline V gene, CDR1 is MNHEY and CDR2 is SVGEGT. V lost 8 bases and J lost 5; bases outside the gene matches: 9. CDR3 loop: CASPWGQGSHEQYF. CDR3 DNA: TGTGCCAGCCCGTGGGGACAGGGGTCCCACGAGCAGTACTTC.

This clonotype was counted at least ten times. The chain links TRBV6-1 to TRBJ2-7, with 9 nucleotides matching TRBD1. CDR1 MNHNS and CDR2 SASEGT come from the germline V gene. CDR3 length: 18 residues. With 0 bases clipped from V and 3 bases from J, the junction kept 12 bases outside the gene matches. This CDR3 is CASSEAGARDRVYYEQYF. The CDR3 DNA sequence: TGTGCCAGCAGTGAAGCAGGGGCCCGGGACAGGGTTTACTACGAGCAGTACTTC.

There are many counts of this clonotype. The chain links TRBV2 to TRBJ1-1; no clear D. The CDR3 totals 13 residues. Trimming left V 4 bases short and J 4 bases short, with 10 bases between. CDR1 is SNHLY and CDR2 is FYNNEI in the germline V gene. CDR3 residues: CASSGQAGTEAFF. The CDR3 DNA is TGTGCCAGCAGTGGGCAGGCCGGCACTGAAGCTTTCTTT.

CDR3 sequence: CASSEFGRGSYNEQFF. In nucleotides, the CDR3 is TGTGCCAGCAGTGAATTTGGCAGGGGGTCGTACAATGAGCAGTTCTTC. This chain connects TRBV2 to TRBJ2-1, with 7 bases identical to TRBD1. The CDR3 length is 16 residues. CDR1 is SNHLY, CDR2 FYNNEI, per germline. The V segment lost 2 bases and the J segment 4 bases; nucleotides outside the gene matches: 8.

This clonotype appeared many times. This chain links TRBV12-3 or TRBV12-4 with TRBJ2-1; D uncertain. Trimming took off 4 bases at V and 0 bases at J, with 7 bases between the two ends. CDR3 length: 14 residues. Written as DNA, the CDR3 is TGTGCCAGCAGTTCTCCTAGCTCCTACAATGAGCAGTTCTTC. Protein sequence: CASSSPSSYNEQFF.

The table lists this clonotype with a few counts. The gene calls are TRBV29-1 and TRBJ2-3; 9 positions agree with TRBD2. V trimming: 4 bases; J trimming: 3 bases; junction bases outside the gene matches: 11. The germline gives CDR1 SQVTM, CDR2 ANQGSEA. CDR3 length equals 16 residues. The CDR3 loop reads CSVVPDEREATDTQYF. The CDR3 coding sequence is TGCAGCGTTGTTCCTGACGAGCGGGAGGCGACAGATACGCAGTATTTT.